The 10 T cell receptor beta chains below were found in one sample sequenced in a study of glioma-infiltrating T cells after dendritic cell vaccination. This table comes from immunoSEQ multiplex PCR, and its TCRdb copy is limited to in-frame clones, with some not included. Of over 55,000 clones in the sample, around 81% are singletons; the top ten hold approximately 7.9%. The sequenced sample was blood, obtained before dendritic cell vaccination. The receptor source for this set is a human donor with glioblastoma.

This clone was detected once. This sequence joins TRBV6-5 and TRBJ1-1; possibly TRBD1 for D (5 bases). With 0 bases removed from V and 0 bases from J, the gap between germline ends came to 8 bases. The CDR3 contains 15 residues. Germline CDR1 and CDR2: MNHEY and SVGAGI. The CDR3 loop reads CASSYSTGLNTEAFF. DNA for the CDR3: TGTGCCAGCAGTTACTCTACAGGCCTGAACACTGAAGCTTTCTTT.

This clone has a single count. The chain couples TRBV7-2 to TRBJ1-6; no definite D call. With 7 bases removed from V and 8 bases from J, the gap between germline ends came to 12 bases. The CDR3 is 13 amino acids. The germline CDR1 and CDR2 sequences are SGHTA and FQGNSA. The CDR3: CASTLEVDSPLHF. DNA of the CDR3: TGTGCCAGCACCCTCGAGGTCGATTCACCCCTCCACTTT.

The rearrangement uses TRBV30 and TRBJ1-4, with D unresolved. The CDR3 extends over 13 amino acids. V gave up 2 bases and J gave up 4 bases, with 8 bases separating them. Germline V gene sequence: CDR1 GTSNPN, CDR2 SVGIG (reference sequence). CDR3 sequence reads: CAWSSQFNEKLFF. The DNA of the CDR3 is TGTGCCTGGAGTAGTCAGTTTAATGAAAAACTGTTTTTT.

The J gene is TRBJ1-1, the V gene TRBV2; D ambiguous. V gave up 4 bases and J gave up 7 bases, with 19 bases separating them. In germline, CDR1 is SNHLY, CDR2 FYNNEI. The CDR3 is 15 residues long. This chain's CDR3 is CASSGRTGPEGEAFF. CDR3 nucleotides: TGTGCCAGCAGTGGGCGAACGGGCCCCGAGGGTGAAGCTTTCTTT.

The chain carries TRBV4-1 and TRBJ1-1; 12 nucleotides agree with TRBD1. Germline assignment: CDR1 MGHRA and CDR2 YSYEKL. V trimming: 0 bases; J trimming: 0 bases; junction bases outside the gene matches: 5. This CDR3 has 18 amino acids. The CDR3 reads CASSQEQGTGGMNTEAFF. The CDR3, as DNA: TGCGCCAGCAGCCAAGAGCAAGGGACAGGGGGCATGAACACTGAAGCTTTCTTT.

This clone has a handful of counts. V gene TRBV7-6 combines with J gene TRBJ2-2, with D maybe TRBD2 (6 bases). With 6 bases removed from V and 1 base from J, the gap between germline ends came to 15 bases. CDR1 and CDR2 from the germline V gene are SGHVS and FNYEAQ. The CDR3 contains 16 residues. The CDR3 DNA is TGTGCCAGCAGGCGTGGAGCAGCGGGGAACACCGGGGAGCTGTTTTTT. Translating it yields CASRRGAAGNTGELFF.

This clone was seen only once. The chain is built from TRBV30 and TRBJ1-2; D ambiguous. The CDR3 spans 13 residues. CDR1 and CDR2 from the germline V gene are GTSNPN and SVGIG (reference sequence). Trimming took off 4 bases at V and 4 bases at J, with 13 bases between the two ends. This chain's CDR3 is CAWTVEGSYGYTF. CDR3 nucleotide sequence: TGTGCCTGGACCGTAGAGGGTTCCTATGGCTACACCTTC.

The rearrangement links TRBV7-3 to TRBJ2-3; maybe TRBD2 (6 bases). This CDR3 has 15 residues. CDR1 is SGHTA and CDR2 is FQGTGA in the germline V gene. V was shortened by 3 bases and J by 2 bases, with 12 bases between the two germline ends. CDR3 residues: CASSFGGAYTDTQYF. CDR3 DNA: TGTGCCAGCAGCTTTGGCGGGGCCTACACAGATACGCAGTATTTT.

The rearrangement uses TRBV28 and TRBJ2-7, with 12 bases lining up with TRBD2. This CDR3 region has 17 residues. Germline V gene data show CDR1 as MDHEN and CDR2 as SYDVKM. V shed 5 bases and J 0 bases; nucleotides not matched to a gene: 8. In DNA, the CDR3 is TGTGCCAGCAGTACACAACTAGCGGGGGGACTCTCCTACGAGCAGTACTTC. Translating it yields CASSTQLAGGLSYEQYF.

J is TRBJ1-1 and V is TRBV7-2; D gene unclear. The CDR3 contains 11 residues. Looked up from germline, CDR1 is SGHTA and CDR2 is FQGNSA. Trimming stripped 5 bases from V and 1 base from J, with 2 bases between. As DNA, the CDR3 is TGTGCCAGCAGCCGGAACACTGAAGCTTTCTTT. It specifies CASSRNTEAFF.